The T cell receptor (beta chain) described here comes from a study of blood T cells in healthy people across ages. Germline-derived CDR1 and CDR2 are SNHLY and FYNNEI. The V and J ends lost 10 bases and 0 bases respectively, with 15 bases between them. This CDR3 has 14 residues. Sample-barcoded 5' priming and a J-beta primer mix drove a second PCR of roughly 7 to 11 cycles. TCRdb processed the 5' RACE reads anew with MiXCR; each CDR3 protein has one entry. The table records 590,000 or so distinct CDR3 sequences, roughly 31% of them present only once. The TCR comes from a woman older than 75 in good health. The sample taken for sequencing was blood. This rearrangement joins TRBV2 to TRBJ1-1; possibly TRBD1 for D (5 bases). CDR3 nucleotides: TGTGCCAACGACCGGGTGGGGCTGAACACTGAAGCTTTCTTT. This gives the protein CANDRVGLNTEAFF.